A selection of T cell receptor beta chains follows, all from one sample in a study of blood T cell repertoires in COVID-19. Measured with immunoSEQ multiplex PCR; TCRdb has only the in-frame clones, and not every one. The top ten clones hold under 0.9% of a sample with approximately 210,000 clones, 80% to 90% of them seen once. The sequenced sample consisted of peripheral blood. The receptor set was obtained from a man aged 35-49 years with acute or convalescent COVID-19. CDR3s include the opening cysteine and the closing phenylalanine or tryptophan. D genes are given only for firm matches. Clone size appears in some rows only: once, few, many, or a class for an expanded clone.

clone_size j_call v_call d_call cdr3_nt cdr3_aa
NA TRBJ2-7 TRBV12-3/TRBV12-4 NA TGTGCCAGCAGTCGACAGCACTACGAGCAGTACTTC CASSRQHYEQYF
once TRBJ1-2 TRBV28 TRBD1 TGTGCCAGCAGGGGGACAGGGGGCAGCTATGGCTACACCTTC CASRGTGGSYGYTF
NA TRBJ2-5 TRBV5-1 TRBD2 TGCGCCAGCAGCTTGGAGCTAGCGGGGGGTGTGGAGACCCAGTACTTC CASSLELAGGVETQYF
NA TRBJ2-7 TRBV27 NA TGTGCCAGCAGTCCTATCGGACAGTTCCACGAGCAGTACTTC CASSPIGQFHEQYF
NA TRBJ2-1 TRBV28 TRBD2 TGTGCCAGCAGCACTGGGGCTAGCGGGAGGTCCTACAATGAGCAGTTCTTC CASSTGASGRSYNEQFF
NA TRBJ2-2 TRBV7-9 NA TGTGCCAGCAGCTTAACCGGGTCCACCGGGGAGCTGTTTTTT CASSLTGSTGELFF
NA TRBJ2-1 TRBV3-1/TRBV3-2 TRBD2 TGTGCCAGCAGCCCTGGACTAGCGGGTATGAATGAGCAGTTCTTC CASSPGLAGMNEQFF
once TRBJ2-7 TRBV4-1 NA TGCGCCAGCAGCCAAGATCCCCAGGGCTCCTACGAGCAGTACTTC CASSQDPQGSYEQYF
NA TRBJ2-7 TRBV5-1 TRBD1 TGCGCCAGCAGCCCCCCGGGACAGGGGTTGCGCGAGCAGTACTTC CASSPPGQGLREQYF
NA TRBJ1-4 TRBV7-6 NA TGTGCCAGCAGCCCAGGCTGGGGGCGCGGGTCCAATGAAAAACTGTTTTTT CASSPGWGRGSNEKLFF
NA TRBJ2-2 TRBV19 TRBD1 TGTGCCAGTACCTTATCTCCCGGGACAGGGTGGACCGGGGAGCTGTTTTTT CASTLSPGTGWTGELFF
NA TRBJ1-2 TRBV7-9 TRBD1 TGTGCCAGCAGCTTAGAGGGACAGGGGAACTATGGCTACACCTTC CASSLEGQGNYGYTF
NA TRBJ1-4 TRBV5-6 NA TGTGCCAGCAGCTTTGAGTCGAGGAATGAAAAACTGTTTTTT CASSFESRNEKLFF
NA TRBJ2-7 TRBV6-5 NA TGTGCCAGCAGATCCCTTCCCGAGAGCCGGGGGGAGCAGTACTTC CASRSLPESRGEQYF
NA TRBJ1-5 TRBV13 TRBD1 TGTGCCAGCAGCTCCTCTACCGGGACAGGGTATCAGCCCCAGCATTTT CASSSSTGTGYQPQHF
NA TRBJ1-6 TRBV4-2 NA TGTGCCAGCAGCCAAGATATTGGGACACATTCACCCCTCCACTTT CASSQDIGTHSPLHF
NA TRBJ1-1 TRBV19 NA TGTGCCAGTAAGGTCAGCAGGGGGAACACTGAAGCTTTCTTT CASKVSRGNTEAFF
NA TRBJ2-3 TRBV27 TRBD2 TGTGCCAGCAGTCAGCTCCTAGCGGGAGGGCCCTGGAGCCCCCTCACAGATACGCAGTATTTT CASSQLLAGGPWSPLTDTQYF
NA TRBJ2-7 TRBV18 TRBD1 TGTGCCAGCTCACCACTCCAGGGTGCGACAGGGTTCGAGCAGTACTTC CASSPLQGATGFEQYF
NA TRBJ1-1 TRBV5-1 TRBD1 TGCGCCAGCAGCTTGGGCGTCAGGGGGCGCGCTGAAGCTTTCTTT CASSLGVRGRAEAFF
once TRBJ2-2 TRBV10-3 NA TGTGCCATCAGCGACGACAAGCCGGGGACCGGGGAGCTGTTTTTT CAISDDKPGTGELFF
NA TRBJ1-2 TRBV21-1 NA TGTGCCAGCAGCAAAGGGACATATCCACACTACACCTTC CASSKGTYPHYTF
NA TRBJ2-1 TRBV7-6 TRBD2 TGTGCCAGCAGCCCGCTTCGGACTAGCGGGTACAATGAGCAGTTCTTC CASSPLRTSGYNEQFF
NA TRBJ2-1 TRBV6-5 NA TGTGCCAGCAGTTACTCCCTTTTAGGAGGTGAGCAGTTCTTC CASSYSLLGGEQFF
NA TRBJ2-1 TRBV6-6 TRBD2 TGTGCCAGCAGTCCTTTTAGCGGGAGGGACGATGAGCAGTTCTTC CASSPFSGRDDEQFF
NA TRBJ2-6 TRBV19 TRBD1 TGTGCCAGTAGAACCCCCCGGGACAGGGGGCCCGGGGCCAACGTCCTGACTTTC CASRTPRDRGPGANVLTF
NA TRBJ2-3 TRBV28 TRBD2 TGTGCCAGCAGTCTCCTAGCGGGAAGCACAGATACGCAGTATTTT CASSLLAGSTDTQYF
NA TRBJ2-1 TRBV12-3/TRBV12-4 NA TGTGCCAGCAGCATCCGGGAGAACAATGAGCAGTTCTTC CASSIRENNEQFF
once TRBJ1-6 TRBV7-9 NA TGTGCCAGCAGCACCGGAATCTCACAGGTTTATAATTCACCCCTCCACTTT CASSTGISQVYNSPLHF
NA TRBJ2-5 TRBV2 NA TGTGCCAGCATGGGCCCCCGGGACTCACAAGAGACCCAGTACTTC CASMGPRDSQETQYF
once TRBJ2-5 TRBV4-1 TRBD1 TGCGCCAGCAGCCGGGACAGGGACTACCAAGAGACCCAGTACTTC CASSRDRDYQETQYF
NA TRBJ2-3 TRBV19 NA TGTGCCAGTAGTATTGGACTTCTTAGCACAGATACGCAGTATTTT CASSIGLLSTDTQYF
NA TRBJ2-7 TRBV5-1 TRBD1 TGCGCCAGCAGCTTGTTGGGGACAGGGAACGAGCAGTACTTC CASSLLGTGNEQYF
NA TRBJ2-7 TRBV6-2/TRBV6-3 NA TGTGCCAGCAGTAACACTAGAAGCGAGCAGTACTTC CASSNTRSEQYF
NA TRBJ2-5 TRBV25-1 NA TGTGCCAGCAGTTTCGGAGGGGAAGAGACCCAGTACTTC CASSFGGEETQYF
NA TRBJ1-1 TRBV5-1 NA TGCGCCAGCAGCGATACACCAGGTTTGGGCACTGAAGCTTTCTTT CASSDTPGLGTEAFF
NA TRBJ1-1 TRBV6-5 NA TGTGCCAGCAGTTACTCGAAAACAGGGAAAATCACTGAAGCTTTCTTT CASSYSKTGKITEAFF
NA TRBJ2-1 TRBV19 TRBD2 TGTGCCAGTAGTCTCCCCGGACTAGCGGCTAACAATGAGCAGTTCTTC CASSLPGLAANNEQFF
NA TRBJ2-3 TRBV6-2/TRBV6-3 NA TGTGCCAGCAGTAGACTAGACACAGATACGCAGTATTTT CASSRLDTDTQYF
once TRBJ2-1 TRBV30 NA TGTGCCTGTATCAGGGGAGGGTACAATGAGCAGTTCTTC CACIRGGYNEQFF
NA TRBJ1-1 TRBV19 NA TGTGCCAGTAGTATTGGGACTAGGGGGTCGCACACTGAAGCTTTCTTT CASSIGTRGSHTEAFF
few TRBJ2-7 TRBV12-3/TRBV12-4 TRBD1 TGTGCCAGCAGTTGGACAGGGTACGAGCAGTACTTC CASSWTGYEQYF